This record concerns one TCR beta chain sequence. V shed 2 bases, J shed 3 bases, and the junction held 4 bases outside the gene matches. In germline, CDR1 is DFQATT, CDR2 SNEGSKA (reference sequence). The CDR3 sequence is 14 residues long. A quantity of about 0.5 to 1 ug RNA underwent reverse transcription using random hexamers. Amplification of the TCR beta CDR3 was carried out by immunoSEQ multiplex PCR, which spanned a total of 54 Vbeta and 13 Jbeta segments. TCRdb fed the immunoSEQ multiplex PCR reads into MiXCR, producing one record per CDR3 protein. The table includes a few hundred thousand distinct CDR3 sequences, about 90% detected once. From blood CD8+ and CD4+ T cells, TCR beta sequences were generated. Patients with stable or active relapsing-remitting disease, all of them treatment-naive, made up the multiple sclerosis controls. The data stem from a study of CD8 T cells in Susac syndrome.

The receptor comes from a human donor with multiple sclerosis. V is TRBV20-1 and J is TRBJ2-7; 10 nucleotides align to TRBD2. The sample comprised CD4+ T cells from PBMCs. The CDR3 region has the DNA TGCAGTGCTAGACGGCTAGCGGGGGACTACGAGCAGTACTTC. It yields the protein CSARRLAGDYEQYF.